This T cell receptor beta chain was captured by sequencing in a study of identical twins' blood T cells (dated by TCRdb to between 2011 and 2013). For the study in its entirety: The approximately 12 libraries, six for the alpha chain and six for the beta chain, together yielded 49 million or so Illumina reads. The study compared TCR alpha and beta chain repertoires of three pairs of monozygous twins using next-generation sequencing to assess genetic influence on repertoire formation.

The table lists this clonotype with many counts. Its cognate antigen has yet to be identified. The sample holds no much larger clone one base away, and base qualities are not on file. From a lookup of the germline V gene, CDR1 and CDR2 are SGHAT and FQNNGV. Relative to germline, V is 1 base shorter and J is 5 bases shorter, with 8 bases between their ends. From cysteine to phenylalanine, the CDR3 is 13 amino acids long. Only the CDR3 portion is preserved as DNA: 39 bases, with reading frame beginning at the first base. Libraries came from 5' RACE. The reads were generated on an Illumina Genome Analyzer IIx. RNA-based TCR cDNA libraries were prepared by a previously described protocol with several modifications. To prevent cross-contamination, barcodes specific to each sample were added to both ends of every TCR cDNA library during cDNA synthesis and amplification. From the authors' description of their analysis: Each individual had between about 85,000 and nearly 500,000 identified clonotypes, and each library contained about 2.2 to 3.6 million CDR3-containing reads. Reads with improper barcode index combinations were discarded, and clonesets were then built for each library with the MiTCR software. During the assembly of CDR3 clonotypes by MiTCR, low-quality reads were filtered or rescued and PCR and sequencing errors were corrected. Artificial out-of-frame clonotypes were mapped to in-frame sequences, with one indel allowed in the CDR3, and then removed. Similarity of V and J gene usage between donors was measured as Jensen-Shannon divergence divided by mean entropy. Using fastp at Q25 and MiXCR, TCRdb reprocessed the public reads and kept productive beta chains. Every distinct CDR3 protein forms one entry, paired with its most common genes and DNA. These V and J calls rely on TCRdb rather than the paper's analysis. The sample table holds 300,000 to 450,000 distinct CDR3 sequences, of which about 28% were seen once. The leading ten clones occupy approximately 6.6% of the sample.

The paper as a whole reports these results and caveats: V gene usage, even among non-selected out-of-frame TCRbeta clonotypes, was reported to be markedly more similar within twin pairs than between unrelated donors. The number of CDR3 clonotypes shared between two donors was mainly determined by the product of the cloneset sizes of the two donors, and no clear deviation from this trend was shown by twins. The study stated that the proposed role of the TCRalpha J segment in MHC recognition during thymic selection needs to be validated by independent studies. Among the most abundant TCRbeta clonotypes, each donor shared more CDR3 sequences with her twin than with unrelated donors. Because the twins were reared together, environmental influences could not be excluded as an explanation for twin similarity.

The donors were six healthy women who made up three monozygous twin pairs. All three twin pairs had been raised together and were thought likely to have encountered the same vaccines and infectious agents. TCR cDNA libraries were prepared from RNA that had been isolated from peripheral blood mononuclear cells. Sequencing was performed on PBMCs. The chain joins TRBV11-2 to TRBJ1-1; TRBD1 is a possible D gene, resting on 5 matching bases. The receptor comes from a woman aged 18 to 49 in good health. DNA sequence: TGTGCCAGCAGCTTAGGGGGCGCGACTGAAGCTTTCTTT. It translates to CASSLGGATEAFF.